The clone carrying this T cell receptor (beta chain) was seen ten or more times. The record originates from a study of CD8 T cells in ankylosing spondylitis. The length of the CDR3 is 11 residues. V lost 5 bases to trimming and J lost 8 bases, with 10 bases between them. CDR1 is SQVTM, CDR2 ANQGSEA, per germline. MiXCR was run by TCRdb on the 5' RACE reads, yielding one entry per CDR3 protein. The table records 100,000 to 150,000 distinct CDR3 sequences, roughly an eighth of them present only once. The V gene is TRBV29-1, the J gene TRBJ2-1; D ambiguous. The receptor was isolated from a female donor with ankylosing spondylitis or in good health (not recorded which). Sequencing was performed on blood, either unsorted or a sorted T cell fraction (not recorded which). CDR3 sequence (DNA): TGCAGCGTTATCGGGTTCGATGAGCAGTTCTTC. Its protein is CSVIGFDEQFF.